The next 11 T cell receptor beta chains were all read from a single sample in a study of T-cell reconstitution after alpha-beta-depleted transplantation in children. The TCRbeta library incorporated unique molecular identifiers. Each CDR3 protein gets one entry after TCRdb re-called the PCR reads with MiXCR. This sample carries around 200,000 distinct CDR3 sequences, approximately 7% of them seen once, and the ten largest clones take around 2.7%. The sequencing here drew on PBMCs from the stem cell graft donor, taken from the stem cell graft. The receptors derive from a human donor who donated a stem cell graft to a child with Wiskott-Aldrich syndrome.

This clonotype was picked up a small number of times. The chain combines TRBV24-1 with TRBJ2-5; D gene uncertain. Trimming left V 0 bases short and J 1 base short, with 8 bases between. CDR1 and CDR2 from the germline V gene are KGHDR and SFDVKD. The CDR3 is made up of 15 amino acids. For the CDR3, the DNA is TGTGCCACCAGTGATTTGGGCAACCCCCAAGAGACCCAGTACTTC. Amino acid sequence: CATSDLGNPQETQYF.

This clonotype was seen a few times. The chain uses TRBV6-4 and TRBJ2-1; D is unresolved. CDR3 length equals 19 residues. The V gene lost 5 bases and the J gene lost 3 bases, with 26 bases spanning the gap. CDR1 and CDR2 (germline): MRHNA, SNTAGT. The CDR3 DNA reads TGTGCCAGCAGTTTTGAGGTGGCCCTTTCGGCCCTAATCTACAATGAGCAGTTCTTC. It specifies CASSFEVALSALIYNEQFF.

The chain combines TRBV18 with TRBJ2-7; perhaps TRBD1 as D (6 bases). The germline V gene has CDR1 KGHSH and CDR2 LQKENI. Trimming took 3 bases from V and 2 from J, leaving 14 bases between them. The CDR3 is 15 residues long. CDR3 region: CASSPKQGGAYEQYF. The DNA of the CDR3 is TGTGCCAGCTCACCTAAACAGGGTGGTGCCTACGAGCAGTACTTC.

This clonotype was counted ten times or more. CDR3 region: CASTRDSNSPLHF. CDR3 sequence (DNA): TGTGCCAGCACCCGGGACAGTAATTCACCCCTCCACTTT. The V call is TRBV27, the J call TRBJ1-6, with TRBD1 matching over 7 bases. The V and J ends lost 7 bases and 6 bases, in that order; junction bases with no gene match: 3. The CDR3 is 13 residues long. Germline loops: CDR1 MNHEY, CDR2 SMNVEV (reference sequence).

This clonotype has at least ten counts. The rearrangement links TRBV6-5 to TRBJ2-7; 14 bases map to TRBD2. V was pared by 4 bases and J by 11 bases, with 7 bases of the junction left unmatched. Germline loops: CDR1 MNHEY, CDR2 SVGAGI. CDR3 length: 14 residues. CDR3 sequence (DNA): TGTGCCAGCAGTTCGGCCGGGACTAGCGGGAGAAAGTACTTC. Translation gives CASSSAGTSGRKYF.

This clonotype was counted many times. V is TRBV2 and J is TRBJ2-1; D gene ambiguous. The CDR3 runs 10 residues. From germline, CDR1 is SNHLY and CDR2 FYNNEI. The V end lost 4 bases, the J end lost 8 bases, and 3 bases lay between the germline ends. The CDR3 DNA sequence: TGTGCCAGCAGTGGGTATGAGCAGTTCTTC. This codes for CASSGYEQFF.

The chain combines TRBV5-1 with TRBJ2-7; D gene uncertain. Germline CDR1 SGHRS, CDR2 YFSETQ. V was cut by 5 bases and J by 0 bases, with 12 bases left in between. There are 14 residues in the CDR3. The CDR3 spells CASRSYMSSYEQYF. The CDR3 region has the DNA TGCGCCAGCAGGTCGTACATGAGCTCCTACGAGCAGTACTTC.

This clonotype was found many times. The chain recombines TRBV5-1 with TRBJ1-6; no definite D call. V was trimmed by 0 bases and J by 7 bases, leaving 11 bases between them. The length of the CDR3 is 15 residues. The germline CDR1 and CDR2 sequences are SGHRS and YFSETQ. In DNA form, the CDR3 reads TGCGCCAGCAGCTTGGAGGGCAGTACAAATTCACCCCTCCACTTT. Protein: CASSLEGSTNSPLHF. The whole variable domain, filled in from reference TRBV5-1 and TRBJ1-6, reads KAGVTQTPRYLIKTRGQQVTLSCSPISGHRSVSWYQQTPGQGLQFLFEYFSETQRNKGNFPGRFSGRQFSNSRSEMNVSTLELGDSALYLCASSLEGSTNSPLHFGNGTRLTVT.

This clonotype was seen repeatedly, ten times or more. CDR3 loop: CASSLVRTGVNEQFF. The CDR3, as DNA: TGCGCCAGCAGCTTGGTCCGGACAGGGGTCAATGAGCAGTTCTTC. The chain joins TRBV5-1 to TRBJ2-1; 9 bases line up with TRBD1. The V gene end was trimmed by 0 bases and the J gene end by 6 bases; junction bases not matched to a gene: 4. Germline CDR1 is SGHRS and CDR2 is YFSETQ. CDR3 length: 15 residues.

This clonotype has ten or more counts. The chain has TRBV12-3 or TRBV12-4 and TRBJ1-5; D not certain. V was trimmed by 5 bases and J by 3 bases, leaving 14 bases between them. The CDR3 is made up of 15 amino acids. CDR3 amino acids: CASSPQDLSNQPQHF. CDR3 nucleotides: TGTGCCAGCAGTCCCCAGGACCTATCCAATCAGCCCCAGCATTTT.

This clonotype was counted ten times or more. The J gene is TRBJ2-1, the V gene TRBV5-6; TRBD2 might be the D (5 bases). This CDR3 is built from 16 residues. Germline V gene data show CDR1 as SGHDT and CDR2 as YYEEEE. Trimming took 4 bases from V and 3 from J, leaving 17 bases between them. The CDR3 is CASSGRLHRGYNEQFF. The CDR3, as DNA: TGTGCCAGCAGCGGCCGACTCCACCGGGGCTACAATGAGCAGTTCTTC.